This paragraph reports one T cell receptor beta chain. What it recognizes is unknown. Unmatched junction bases numbered 5, after V lost 3 bases and J lost 3 bases. The CDR3 is made up of 15 amino acids. CDR1 is SGHAT and CDR2 is FQNNGV in the germline V gene. Measured with immunoSEQ multiplex PCR; TCRdb has only the in-frame clones, and not every one. The sample lists about 80,000 clones; about 90% were seen once. The data derive from a study of OX40 agonist ivuxolimab in advanced cancers. Regarding the study as a whole: Fewer expanded clones were found on average in CD4+ than in CD8+ T cells.

Specimen: CD4+ or CD8+ T cells sorted from blood, collected in a trial of the OX40 agonist ivuxolimab. The chain links TRBV11-2 to TRBJ2-7, with 10 nucleotides matching TRBD1. This clonotype was obtained from an adult with an advanced solid tumor such as melanoma, head and neck, liver or kidney cancer. The CDR3 region is CASSLVTGGLYEQYF. CDR3 nucleotides: TGTGCCAGCAGCTTGGTGACAGGGGGCCTCTACGAGCAGTACTTC.